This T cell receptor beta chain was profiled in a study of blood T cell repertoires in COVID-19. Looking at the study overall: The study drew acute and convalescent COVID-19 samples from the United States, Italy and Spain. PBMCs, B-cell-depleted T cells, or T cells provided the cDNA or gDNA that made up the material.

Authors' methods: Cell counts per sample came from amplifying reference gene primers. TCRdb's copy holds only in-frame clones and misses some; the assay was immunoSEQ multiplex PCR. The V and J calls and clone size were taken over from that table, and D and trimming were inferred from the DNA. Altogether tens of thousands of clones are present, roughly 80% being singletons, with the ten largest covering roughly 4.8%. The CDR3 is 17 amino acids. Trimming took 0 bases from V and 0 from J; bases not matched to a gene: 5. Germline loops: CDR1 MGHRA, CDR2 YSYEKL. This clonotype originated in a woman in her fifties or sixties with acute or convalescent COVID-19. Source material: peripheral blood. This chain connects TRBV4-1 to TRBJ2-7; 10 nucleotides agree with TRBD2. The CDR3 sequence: CASSQEIASGGSYEQYF. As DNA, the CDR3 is TGCGCCAGCAGCCAAGAAATTGCTAGCGGGGGCTCCTACGAGCAGTACTTC.